The rows below give T cell receptor beta chains drawn from one sample of a study of response to subunit inactivated influenza vaccine. Using its own MiXCR run on the RT-PCR reads, TCRdb lists one record per CDR3 protein. The repertoire holds 500,000 to 700,000 distinct CDR3 sequences, with 20% to 25% as singletons. This sample was shared with a second study, whose subject was T cells expressing NK-cell markers.

Source: CD4+ T cells sorted from PBMCs, taken 12 days after vaccination. Source of these receptors: a man aged 50-59 years who received an inactivated influenza vaccine. Both conserved end residues are part of each CDR3. The D gene is left open where the match is weak. Not every row has a clone size; where given, it reads once, few, many or a size class.

abundance,j_gene,v_gene,d_gene,CDR3nt,CDR3aa
NA,TRBJ2-6,TRBV20-1,TRBD1,TGCAGTGCGAGCGCAGGGGGCCCTGGGGCCAACGTCCTGACTTTC,CSASAGGPGANVLTF
few,TRBJ2-7,TRBV20-1,TRBD1,TGCAGTGCTAGAGATCGGGACAGGCTCTACGAGCAGTACTTC,CSARDRDRLYEQYF
few,TRBJ1-6,TRBV12-3/TRBV12-4,TRBD1,TGTGCCAGCAGACAGACAGGGAACAATTCACCCCTCCACTTT,CASRQTGNNSPLHF
few,TRBJ2-5,TRBV4-1,TRBD2,TGCGCCAGCAGCCAACAACTCCTTCGAACTAGCGGGGGCCATAAGAGAGAGACCCAGTACTTC,CASSQQLLRTSGGHKRETQYF
NA,TRBJ2-5,TRBV15,NA,TGTGCCACCAGCAGAGATAACGGGCGTGAGACCCAGTACTTC,CATSRDNGRETQYF
NA,TRBJ2-1,TRBV28,NA,TGTGCCAGCAGATCTCTAGTAGACCCTACGGGTTACAATGAGCAGTTCTTC,CASRSLVDPTGYNEQFF
few,TRBJ1-2,TRBV28,NA,TGTGCCAGCGCACGGAAGGGGTTTGGCTACACCTTC,CASARKGFGYTF
NA,TRBJ2-5,TRBV5-1,NA,TGCGCCAGCAGCATCGCCGGGACTGGACAAGAGACCCAGTACTTC,CASSIAGTGQETQYF
NA,TRBJ2-3,TRBV19,NA,TGTGCCACCCGACCAGCAGCGACAGATACGCAGTATTTT,CATRPAATDTQYF
NA,TRBJ1-1,TRBV29-1,NA,TGCAGCGTGAAGACCAGGGGTGACACTGAAGCTTTCTTT,CSVKTRGDTEAFF
NA,TRBJ2-1,TRBV20-1,TRBD2,TGCAGTGCTAGAAACCCCGGAGGGAGGGCAGTAACTGAGCAGTTCTTC,CSARNPGGRAVTEQFF
many,TRBJ2-7,TRBV9,NA,TGTGCCAGCAGCGAGTCGACAGGTTTCTACGAGCAGTACTTC,CASSESTGFYEQYF
few,TRBJ2-3,TRBV20-1,TRBD2,TGCAGTGCCCTAGGCGGGGGTCGCACAGATACGCAGTATTTT,CSALGGGRTDTQYF
NA,TRBJ1-1,TRBV20-1,NA,TGCAGTGCCCCCGGGTGGCAGCTTGGTTTTACTGAAGCTTTCTTT,CSAPGWQLGFTEAFF
many,TRBJ1-5,TRBV5-1,NA,TGCGCCAGCAGCTTGGCCGGACGGTACAATCAGCCCCAGCATTTT,CASSLAGRYNQPQHF
NA,TRBJ1-2,TRBV12-3/TRBV12-4,NA,TGTGCCAGCAGTTTAAGGTTGGGGAATGGCTACACCTTC,CASSLRLGNGYTF
few,TRBJ2-6,TRBV11-1,TRBD1,TGTGCCAGCAGCTTCCTCCTGACAGGGGGCAATATTGGGGCCAACGTCCTGACTTTC,CASSFLLTGGNIGANVLTF
few,TRBJ1-1,TRBV7-2,NA,TGTGCCAGCAGCTTAGTTCAGGGGTGGACTGAAGCTTTCTTT,CASSLVQGWTEAFF